This TCR beta chain derives from a study of blood T cells in healthy people across ages. With regard to this clonotype: In this CDR3 the conserved last residue, phenylalanine or tryptophan, is missing, so a read error is likely.

Germline V gene lookup returns CDR1 WNHNN and CDR2 SYGVQD (reference sequence). V lost 3 bases and J lost 0, with 11 bases in between. This CDR3 region has 15 residues. It was with a sample-barcoded 5' primer and a J-beta primer mix that a second PCR of about 6 to 11 cycles was run. TCRdb called the 5' RACE reads again in MiXCR, with one record for every CDR3 protein. The sample yields around 520,000 distinct CDR3 sequences, about a quarter seen once. The sample was also linked to a second study, of T cells of mothers and their children.

The sequence was collected from a boy between 2 and 15 years old in good health. The chain recombines TRBV10-1 with TRBJ1-1; D is unresolved. Sequenced input: blood. CDR3 protein: CASSERTDMNTEAFL. Here the CDR3 DNA reads TGCGCCAGCAGTGAACGGACGGATATGAACACTGAAGCTTTCCTT.